A single sample is the source of the 11 T cell receptor beta chains below, sequenced in a study of OX40 agonist ivuxolimab in advanced cancers. This table comes from immunoSEQ multiplex PCR, and its TCRdb copy is limited to in-frame clones, with some not included. The data contain some 100,000 clones, less than 95% of them seen just once; the ten biggest clones take up approximately 0.3%. This sample comprised CD4+ or CD8+ T cells sorted from blood, obtained in a trial of the OX40 agonist ivuxolimab. All receptors come from an adult with an advanced solid tumor such as melanoma, head and neck, liver or kidney cancer.

V gene TRBV6-5 combines with J gene TRBJ2-7; D is perhaps TRBD1 or TRBD2 (5 bases each). The germline V and J ends were trimmed by 2 bases and 7 bases, with 15 bases remaining between them. Germline-derived CDR1 and CDR2 are MNHEY and SVGAGI. The CDR3 is 14 amino acids. This CDR3 reads CASSYAQSWGEQYF. Here the CDR3 DNA reads TGTGCCAGCAGTTACGCACAATCCTGGGGGGAGCAGTACTTC.

The chain combines TRBV7-3 with TRBJ2-7; tentative D call: TRBD2 (5 bases). Germline lookup yields CDR1 SGHTA and CDR2 FQGTGA. With 5 bases removed from V and 4 bases from J, the gap between germline ends came to 12 bases. This CDR3 region has 13 residues. CDR3 sequence: CASSLLAGYEQYF. For the CDR3, the DNA is TGTGCCAGCAGCCTTCTTGCGGGTTACGAGCAGTACTTC.

This chain links TRBV20-1 with TRBJ2-7; no reliable D call. Germline loops: CDR1 DFQATT, CDR2 SNEGSKA (reference sequence). V gave up 2 bases and J gave up 7 bases, with 9 bases separating them. The CDR3 sequence is 11 residues long. The CDR3 DNA follows: TGCAGTGCTAGACACCTGAGTGAGCAGTACTTC. Residues: CSARHLSEQYF.

The chain uses TRBV19 and TRBJ2-5; 10 nucleotides align to TRBD1. V lost 7 bases to trimming and J lost 5 bases; unmatched junction nucleotides: 10. The CDR3 has 15 amino acids. Germline V gene sequence: CDR1 LNHDA, CDR2 SQIVND (reference sequence). CDR3 residues: CASNSGQGVRETQYF. Written as DNA, the CDR3 is TGTGCCAGTAACAGCGGACAGGGGGTGAGGGAGACCCAGTACTTC.

The chain links TRBV29-1 to TRBJ2-7; no reliable D call. V gave up 3 bases and J gave up 1 base, with 13 bases separating them. The CDR3 length is 14 residues. Germline CDR1 is SQVTM and CDR2 is ANQGSEA. Written as DNA, the CDR3 is TGCAGCGTTGAGGTTCCTTCCCTATCCTACGAGCAGTACTTC. Translating gives CSVEVPSLSYEQYF.

V usage is TRBV14 and J usage is TRBJ2-1, with D possibly matching TRBD2 (6 bases). V gave up 0 bases and J gave up 2 bases, with 11 bases separating them. The CDR3 totals 16 residues. CDR1 SGHDN and CDR2 FVKESK come from the germline V gene. The CDR3 region is CASSQDRGGTYNEQFF. Here the CDR3 DNA reads TGTGCCAGCAGCCAAGATAGGGGCGGGACCTACAATGAGCAGTTCTTC.

The chain has TRBV13 and TRBJ2-1; D tentatively fits TRBD1 or TRBD2 (5 bases each). Between the trimmed V and J ends, which lost 3 bases and 6 bases, there was a span of 15 bases. CDR1 and CDR2 from the germline V gene are PRHDT and FYEKMQ (reference sequence). This CDR3 spans 15 amino acids. CDR3 coding DNA: TGTGCCAGCAGCTTGAGGGACCTGCGAGCCAATGAGCAGTTCTTC. It is translated as CASSLRDLRANEQFF.

V usage is TRBV10-1 and J usage is TRBJ1-5; D is undetermined. V shed 4 bases and J shed 5 bases, with 6 bases lying between them. CDR1 WNHNN and CDR2 SYGVQD come from the germline V gene (reference sequence). The CDR3 is 12 amino acids. The CDR3 DNA reads as TGCGCCAGCAGTGTTAAACATCAGCCCCAGCATTTT. Its protein is CASSVKHQPQHF.

The genes are TRBV5-6 and TRBJ2-1, with TRBD2 matching 14 bases. This CDR3 comprises 19 residues. Trimming took 5 bases from V and 1 from J; bases not matched to a gene: 11. The germline V gene has CDR1 SGHDT and CDR2 YYEEEE. The CDR3 protein is CASSLTSGRAARSYNEQFF. DNA of the CDR3: TGTGCCAGCAGTTTGACTAGCGGGAGGGCCGCGAGGTCCTACAATGAGCAGTTCTTC.

V usage is TRBV28 and J usage is TRBJ1-5; D is uncertain. This CDR3 contains 16 residues. V lost 7 bases to trimming and J lost 3 bases, with 19 bases between them. CDR1 is MDHEN and CDR2 is SYDVKM in the germline V gene. In DNA form, the CDR3 reads TGTGCCAGCAACCCGCGGGTTGTATGGGCCAATCAGCCCCAGCATTTT. This codes for CASNPRVVWANQPQHF.

A word on this clone: An end of the junction does not agree with germline; a read error may underlie this. The chain couples TRBV7-9 to TRBJ2-5, with D hard to call. Germline CDR1 and CDR2: SEHNR and FQNEAQ (reference sequence). The CDR3 contains 11 residues. The CDR3, as DNA: TGTGCCAGCAGCCAGGCAAATGTAGTTAACTTC. Protein sequence: CASSQANVVNF.